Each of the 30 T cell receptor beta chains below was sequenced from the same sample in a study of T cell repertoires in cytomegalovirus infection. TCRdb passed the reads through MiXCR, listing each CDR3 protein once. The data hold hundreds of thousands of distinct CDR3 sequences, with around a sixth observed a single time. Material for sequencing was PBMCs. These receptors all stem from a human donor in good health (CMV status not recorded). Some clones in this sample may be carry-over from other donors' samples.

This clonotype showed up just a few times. The CDR3 here is CASGQGQNSNQPQHF. The DNA for the CDR3 is TGTGCCAGTGGACAGGGACAGAATAGCAATCAGCCCCAGCATTTT. The chain carries TRBV19 and TRBJ1-5; TRBD1 agrees at 8 bases. V was pared by 8 bases and J by 0 bases, with 6 bases of the junction left unmatched. The CDR3 runs 15 residues. Germline CDR1 and CDR2: LNHDA and SQIVND (reference sequence).

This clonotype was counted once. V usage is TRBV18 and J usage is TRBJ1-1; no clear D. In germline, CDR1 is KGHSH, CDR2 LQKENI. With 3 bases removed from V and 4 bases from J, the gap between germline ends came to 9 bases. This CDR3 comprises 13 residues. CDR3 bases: TGTGCCAGCTCACCGGCGGCGGGCACTGAAGCTTTCTTT. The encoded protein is CASSPAAGTEAFF. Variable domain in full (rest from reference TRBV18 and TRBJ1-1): NAGVMQNPRHLVRRRGQEARLRCSPMKGHSHVYWYRQLPEEGLKFMVYLQKENIIDESGMPKERFSAEFPKEGPSILRIQQVVRGDSAAYFCASSPAAGTEAFFGQGTRLTVV.

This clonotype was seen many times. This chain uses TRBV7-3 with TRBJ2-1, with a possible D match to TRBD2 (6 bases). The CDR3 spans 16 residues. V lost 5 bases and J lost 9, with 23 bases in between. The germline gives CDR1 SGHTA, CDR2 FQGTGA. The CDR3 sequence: CASSGSRTTLGGEQFF. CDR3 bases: TGTGCCAGCAGCGGATCCCGGACTACACTGGGTGGTGAGCAGTTCTTC.

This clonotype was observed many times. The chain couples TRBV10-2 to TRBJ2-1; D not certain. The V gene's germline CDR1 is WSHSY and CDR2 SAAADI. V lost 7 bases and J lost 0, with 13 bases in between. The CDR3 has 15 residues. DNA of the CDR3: TGCGCCAGCAAGGTGGTCAGAAGCTCCTACAATGAGCAGTTCTTC. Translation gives CASKVVRSSYNEQFF.

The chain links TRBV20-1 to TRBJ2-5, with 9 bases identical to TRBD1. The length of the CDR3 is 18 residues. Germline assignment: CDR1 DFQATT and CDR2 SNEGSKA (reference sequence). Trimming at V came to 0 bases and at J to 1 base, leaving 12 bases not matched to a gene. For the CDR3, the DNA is TGCAGTGCTAGAGATTGGAAATACAGACAGGGGGGCCAAGAGACCCAGTACTTC. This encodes CSARDWKYRQGGQETQYF.

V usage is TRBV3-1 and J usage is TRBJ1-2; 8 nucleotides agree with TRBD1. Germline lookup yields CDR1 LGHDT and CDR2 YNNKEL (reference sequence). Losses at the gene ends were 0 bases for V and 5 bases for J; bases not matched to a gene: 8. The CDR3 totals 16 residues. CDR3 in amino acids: CASSQDPRTGWYGYTF. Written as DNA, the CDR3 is TGTGCCAGCAGCCAAGACCCACGGACAGGGTGGTATGGCTACACCTTC.

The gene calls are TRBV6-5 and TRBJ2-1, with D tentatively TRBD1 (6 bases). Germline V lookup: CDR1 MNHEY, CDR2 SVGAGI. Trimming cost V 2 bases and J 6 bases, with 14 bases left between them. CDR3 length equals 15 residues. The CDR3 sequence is CASSYTKTGGNEQFF. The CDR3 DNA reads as TGTGCCAGCAGTTACACCAAGACAGGCGGCAATGAGCAGTTCTTC.

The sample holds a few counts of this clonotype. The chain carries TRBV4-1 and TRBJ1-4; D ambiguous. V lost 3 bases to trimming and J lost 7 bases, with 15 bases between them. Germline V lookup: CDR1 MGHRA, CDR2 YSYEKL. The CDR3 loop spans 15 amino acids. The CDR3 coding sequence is TGCGCCAGCAGCCAGTTCGGATTTGGGTTTGAAAAACTGTTTTTT. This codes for CASSQFGFGFEKLFF.

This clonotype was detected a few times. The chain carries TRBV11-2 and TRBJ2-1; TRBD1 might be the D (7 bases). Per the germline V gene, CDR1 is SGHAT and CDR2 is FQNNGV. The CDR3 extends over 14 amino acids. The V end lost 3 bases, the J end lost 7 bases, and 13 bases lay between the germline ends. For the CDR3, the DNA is TGTGCCAGCAGCTTTGGGCAGGGGGGAAATGAGCAGTTCTTC. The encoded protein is CASSFGQGGNEQFF.

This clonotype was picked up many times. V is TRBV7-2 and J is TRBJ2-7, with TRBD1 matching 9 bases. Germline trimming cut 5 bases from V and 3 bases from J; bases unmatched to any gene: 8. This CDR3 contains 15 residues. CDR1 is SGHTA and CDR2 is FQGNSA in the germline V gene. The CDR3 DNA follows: TGTGCCAGCAGCCCTCGGACAGGGGTCCACTACGAGCAGTACTTC. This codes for CASSPRTGVHYEQYF.

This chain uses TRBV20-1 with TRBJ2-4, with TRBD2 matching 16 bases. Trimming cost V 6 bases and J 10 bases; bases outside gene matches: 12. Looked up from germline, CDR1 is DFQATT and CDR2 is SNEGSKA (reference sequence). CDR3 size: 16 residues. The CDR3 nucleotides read TGCAGTGCCGGAACACCGGGACTAGCGGGGGGGCAAATTCAGTACTTC. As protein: CSAGTPGLAGGQIQYF.

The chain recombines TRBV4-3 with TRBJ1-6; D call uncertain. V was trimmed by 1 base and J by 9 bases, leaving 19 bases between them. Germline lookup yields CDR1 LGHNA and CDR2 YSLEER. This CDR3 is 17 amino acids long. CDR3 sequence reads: CASSQAALVLHSSPLHF. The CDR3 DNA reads TGCGCCAGCAGCCAAGCAGCTCTGGTGCTCCACAGTTCACCCCTCCACTTT.

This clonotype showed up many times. The CDR3 sequence is CASSSVVAQRTTPTYNEQFF. In DNA, the CDR3 is TGTGCCAGCAGCTCAGTCGTTGCGCAGAGAACAACCCCGACCTACAATGAGCAGTTCTTC. The rearrangement links TRBV7-8 to TRBJ2-1; no clear D gene. The CDR3 sequence is 20 residues long. V was shortened by 4 bases and J by 2 bases, with 27 bases between the two germline ends. Germline CDR1 and CDR2: SGHVS and FQNEAQ.

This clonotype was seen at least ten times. CDR3 residues: CASSRNYLRNTEAFF. CDR3 in DNA: TGCGCCAGCAGCCGCAATTACCTAAGGAACACTGAAGCTTTCTTT. The rearrangement uses TRBV4-1 and TRBJ1-1; D gene ambiguous. The CDR3 is made up of 15 amino acids. The V end lost 4 bases, the J end lost 1 base, and 13 bases lay between the germline ends. Germline CDR1 reads MGHRA; CDR2 reads YSYEKL.

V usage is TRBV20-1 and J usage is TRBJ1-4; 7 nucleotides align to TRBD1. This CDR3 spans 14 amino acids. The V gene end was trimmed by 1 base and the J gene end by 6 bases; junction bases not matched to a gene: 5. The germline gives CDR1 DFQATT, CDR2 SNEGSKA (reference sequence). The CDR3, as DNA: TGCAGTGCTAGAGGAGGGACAGAAGATGAAAAACTGTTTTTT. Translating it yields CSARGGTEDEKLFF.

CDR3 in amino acids: CASRQGMALHF. As DNA, the CDR3 is TGTGCCAGCAGACAGGGGATGGCCCTCCACTTT. The V call is TRBV28, the J call TRBJ1-6, with 7 bases matching TRBD1. After removal of 6 bases from V and 14 bases from J, the junction contained 4 bases not matched to a gene. The V gene's germline CDR1 is MDHEN and CDR2 SYDVKM. The CDR3 contains 11 residues.

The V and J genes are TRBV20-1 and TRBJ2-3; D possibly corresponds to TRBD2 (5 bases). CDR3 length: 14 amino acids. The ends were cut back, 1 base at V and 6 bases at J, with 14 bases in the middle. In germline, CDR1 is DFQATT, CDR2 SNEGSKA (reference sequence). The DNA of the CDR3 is TGCAGTGCTAGAGTATGGGAGCACGGGGATACGCAGTATTTT. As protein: CSARVWEHGDTQYF.

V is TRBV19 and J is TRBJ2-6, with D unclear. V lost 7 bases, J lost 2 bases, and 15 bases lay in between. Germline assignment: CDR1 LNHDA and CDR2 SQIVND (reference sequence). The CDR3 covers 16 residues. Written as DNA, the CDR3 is TGTGCCAGTACGCATTTGATGTCAACTGGGGCCAACGTCCTGACTTTC. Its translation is CASTHLMSTGANVLTF.

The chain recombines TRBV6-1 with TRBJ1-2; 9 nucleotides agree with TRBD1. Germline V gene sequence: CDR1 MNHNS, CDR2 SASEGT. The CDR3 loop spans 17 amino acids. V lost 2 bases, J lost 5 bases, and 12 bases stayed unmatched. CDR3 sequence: CASSELLSWDRVYGYTF. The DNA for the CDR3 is TGTGCCAGCAGTGAACTACTTAGCTGGGACAGGGTTTATGGCTACACCTTC.

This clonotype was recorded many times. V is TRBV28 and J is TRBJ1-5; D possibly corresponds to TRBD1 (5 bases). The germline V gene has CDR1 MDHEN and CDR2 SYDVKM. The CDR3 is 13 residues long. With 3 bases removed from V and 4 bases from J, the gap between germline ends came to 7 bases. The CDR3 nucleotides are TGTGCCAGCAGTTTCGGACAAAATCAGCCCCAGCATTTT. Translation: CASSFGQNQPQHF.

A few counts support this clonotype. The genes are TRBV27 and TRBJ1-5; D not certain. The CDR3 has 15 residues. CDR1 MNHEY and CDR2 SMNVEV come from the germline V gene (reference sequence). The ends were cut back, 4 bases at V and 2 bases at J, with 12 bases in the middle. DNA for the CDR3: TGTGCCAGCAGTTGGTCTAGGGCACGCAATCAGCCCCAGCATTTT. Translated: CASSWSRARNQPQHF.

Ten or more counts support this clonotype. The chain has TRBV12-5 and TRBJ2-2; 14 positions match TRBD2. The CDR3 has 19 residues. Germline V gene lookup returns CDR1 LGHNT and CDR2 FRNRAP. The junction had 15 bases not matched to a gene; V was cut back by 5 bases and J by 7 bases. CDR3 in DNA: TGTGCTAGTGGTCCCCAGAACGGACTAGCGGGGGGACTTTACGGGGAGCTGTTTTTT. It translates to CASGPQNGLAGGLYGELFF.

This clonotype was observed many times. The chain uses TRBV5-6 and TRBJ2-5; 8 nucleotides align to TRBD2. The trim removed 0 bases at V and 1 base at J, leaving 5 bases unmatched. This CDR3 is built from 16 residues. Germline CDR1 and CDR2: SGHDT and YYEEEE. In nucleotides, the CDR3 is TGTGCCAGCAGCTTGGGACCTAGCGGGCGCCAAGAGACCCAGTACTTC. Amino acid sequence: CASSLGPSGRQETQYF.

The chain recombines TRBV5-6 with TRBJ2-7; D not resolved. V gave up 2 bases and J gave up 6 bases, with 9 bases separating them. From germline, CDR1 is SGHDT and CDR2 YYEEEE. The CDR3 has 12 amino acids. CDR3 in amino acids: CASSFRAGEQYF. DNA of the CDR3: TGTGCCAGCAGCTTCCGAGCTGGCGAGCAGTACTTC. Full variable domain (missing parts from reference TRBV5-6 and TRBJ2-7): DAGVTQSPTHLIKTRGQQVTLRCSPKSGHDTVSWYQQALGQGPQFIFQYYEEEERQRGNFPDRFSGHQFPNYSSELNVNALLLGDSALYLCASSFRAGEQYFGPGTRLTVT.

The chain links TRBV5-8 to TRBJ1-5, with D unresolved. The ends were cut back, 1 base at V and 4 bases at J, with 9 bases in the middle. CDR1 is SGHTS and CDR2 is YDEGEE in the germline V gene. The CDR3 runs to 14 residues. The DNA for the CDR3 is TGTGCCAGCAGCTTGTACTCCGAGAATCAGCCCCAGCATTTT. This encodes CASSLYSENQPQHF.

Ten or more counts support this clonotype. The CDR3 nucleotides are TGTGCCAGCAGCTTCGGATACTTGGGGGAAAAACTGTTTTTT. Translation gives CASSFGYLGEKLFF. The V gene is TRBV7-2, the J gene TRBJ1-4; unclear D gene. V was pared by 3 bases and J by 8 bases, with 13 bases between. There are 14 residues in the CDR3. Per germline, CDR1 SGHTA and CDR2 FQGNSA.

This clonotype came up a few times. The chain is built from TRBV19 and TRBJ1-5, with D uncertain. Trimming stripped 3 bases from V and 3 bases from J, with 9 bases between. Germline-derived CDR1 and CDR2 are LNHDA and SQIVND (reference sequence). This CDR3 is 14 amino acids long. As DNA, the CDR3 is TGTGCCAGTAGTATGGGCCCCAACAATCAGCCCCAGCATTTT. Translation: CASSMGPNNQPQHF.

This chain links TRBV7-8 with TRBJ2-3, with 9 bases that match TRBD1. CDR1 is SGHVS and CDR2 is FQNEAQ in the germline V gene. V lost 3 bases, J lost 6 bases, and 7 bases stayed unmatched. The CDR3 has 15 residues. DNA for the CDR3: TGTGCCAGCAGCTTTATGACAGGGGGTGTTGATACGCAGTATTTT. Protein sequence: CASSFMTGGVDTQYF.

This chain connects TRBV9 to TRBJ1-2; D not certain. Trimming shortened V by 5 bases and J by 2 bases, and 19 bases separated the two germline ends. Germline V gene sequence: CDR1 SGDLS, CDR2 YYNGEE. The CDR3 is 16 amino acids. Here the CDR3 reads CASSEQSPEVNYGYTF. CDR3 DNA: TGTGCCAGCAGTGAACAGTCCCCGGAGGTAAACTATGGCTACACCTTC.

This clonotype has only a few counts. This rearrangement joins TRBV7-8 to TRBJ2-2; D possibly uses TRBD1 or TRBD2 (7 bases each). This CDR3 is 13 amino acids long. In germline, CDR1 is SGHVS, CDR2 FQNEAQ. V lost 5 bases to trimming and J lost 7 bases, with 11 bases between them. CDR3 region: CASSKRDSGELFF. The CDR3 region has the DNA TGTGCCAGCAGCAAGCGGGACAGCGGGGAGCTGTTTTTT.